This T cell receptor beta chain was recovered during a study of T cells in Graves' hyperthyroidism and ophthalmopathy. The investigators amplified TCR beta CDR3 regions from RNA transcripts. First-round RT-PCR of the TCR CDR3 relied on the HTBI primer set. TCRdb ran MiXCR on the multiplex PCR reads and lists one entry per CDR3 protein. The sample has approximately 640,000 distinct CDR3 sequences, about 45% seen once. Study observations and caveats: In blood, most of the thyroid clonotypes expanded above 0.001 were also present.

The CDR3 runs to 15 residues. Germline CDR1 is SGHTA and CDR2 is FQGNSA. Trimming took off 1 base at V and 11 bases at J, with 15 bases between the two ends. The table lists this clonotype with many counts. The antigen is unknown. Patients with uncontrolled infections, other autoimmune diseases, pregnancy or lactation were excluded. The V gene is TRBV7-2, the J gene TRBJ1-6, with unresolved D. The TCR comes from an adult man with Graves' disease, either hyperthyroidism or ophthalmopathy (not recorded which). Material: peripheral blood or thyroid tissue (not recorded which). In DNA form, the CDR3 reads TGTGCCAGCAGCTTAGTGTTAGAGGTTGGGGCACCCCTCCACTTT. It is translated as CASSLVLEVGAPLHF.